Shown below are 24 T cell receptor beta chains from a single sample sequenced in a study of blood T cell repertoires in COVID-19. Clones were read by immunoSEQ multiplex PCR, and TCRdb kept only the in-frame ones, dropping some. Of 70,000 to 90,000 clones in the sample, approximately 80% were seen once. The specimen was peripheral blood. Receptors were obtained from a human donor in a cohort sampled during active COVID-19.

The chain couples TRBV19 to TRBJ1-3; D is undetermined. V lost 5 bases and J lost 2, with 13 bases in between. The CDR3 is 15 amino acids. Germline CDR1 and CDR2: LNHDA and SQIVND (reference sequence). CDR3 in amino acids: CASSGLGSAGNTIYF. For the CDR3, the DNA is TGTGCCAGTAGTGGCCTGGGGAGCGCTGGAAACACCATATATTTT.

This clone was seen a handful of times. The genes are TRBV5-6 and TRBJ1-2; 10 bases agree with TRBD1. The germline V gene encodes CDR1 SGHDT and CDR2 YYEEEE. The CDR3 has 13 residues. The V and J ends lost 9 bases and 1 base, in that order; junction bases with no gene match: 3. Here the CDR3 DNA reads TGTGCCACCGGGACAGGGGTTAACTATGGCTACACCTTC. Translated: CATGTGVNYGYTF.

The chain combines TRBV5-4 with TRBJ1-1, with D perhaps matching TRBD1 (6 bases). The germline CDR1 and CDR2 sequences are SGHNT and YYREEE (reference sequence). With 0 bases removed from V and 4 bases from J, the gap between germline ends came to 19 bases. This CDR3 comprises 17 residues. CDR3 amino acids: CASSLALKQGRFTEAFF. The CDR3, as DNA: TGTGCCAGCAGCTTGGCTCTAAAACAGGGTAGGTTCACTGAAGCTTTCTTT.

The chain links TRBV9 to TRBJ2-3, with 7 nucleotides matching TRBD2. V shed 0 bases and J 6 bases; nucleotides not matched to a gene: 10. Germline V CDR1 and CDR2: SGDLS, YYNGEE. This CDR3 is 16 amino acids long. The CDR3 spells CASSVGGGGSPDTQYF. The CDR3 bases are TGTGCCAGCAGCGTAGGCGGGGGTGGTAGCCCCGATACGCAGTATTTT.

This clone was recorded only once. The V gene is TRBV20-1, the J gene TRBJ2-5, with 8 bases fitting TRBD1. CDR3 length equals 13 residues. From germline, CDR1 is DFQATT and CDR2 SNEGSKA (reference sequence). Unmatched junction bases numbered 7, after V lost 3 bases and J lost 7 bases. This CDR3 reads CSASIQGATTQYF. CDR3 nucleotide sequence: TGCAGTGCTAGTATTCAGGGGGCAACGACCCAGTACTTC.

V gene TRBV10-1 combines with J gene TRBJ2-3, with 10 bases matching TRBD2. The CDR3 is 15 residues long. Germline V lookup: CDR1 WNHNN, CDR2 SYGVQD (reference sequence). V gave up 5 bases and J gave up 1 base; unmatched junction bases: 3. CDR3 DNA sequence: TGCGCCAGCAGTATAGGGACTAGCGGCACAGATACGCAGTATTTT. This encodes CASSIGTSGTDTQYF.

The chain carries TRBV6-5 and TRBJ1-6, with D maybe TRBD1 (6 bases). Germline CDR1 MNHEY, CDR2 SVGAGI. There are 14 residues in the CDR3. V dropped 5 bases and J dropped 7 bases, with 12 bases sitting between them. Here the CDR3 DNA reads TGTGCCAGCAGTCATAGGGGGGGGAATTCACCCCTCCACTTT. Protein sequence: CASSHRGGNSPLHF.

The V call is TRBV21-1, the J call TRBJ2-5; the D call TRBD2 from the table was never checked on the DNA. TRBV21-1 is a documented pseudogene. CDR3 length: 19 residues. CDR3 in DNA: TGTGCCAGCACCCACTGGGGAACCCCTAGCGGGCTAGGTGGGGAGACCCAGTACTTC. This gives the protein CASTHWGTPSGLGGETQYF.

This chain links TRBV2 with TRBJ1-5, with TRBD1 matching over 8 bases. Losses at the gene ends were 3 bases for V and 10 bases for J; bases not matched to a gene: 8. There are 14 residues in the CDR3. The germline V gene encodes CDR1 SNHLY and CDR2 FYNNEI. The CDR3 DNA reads TGTGCCAGCAGTGATCGGGACAGGTGGAGACCCCAGCATTTT. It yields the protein CASSDRDRWRPQHF.

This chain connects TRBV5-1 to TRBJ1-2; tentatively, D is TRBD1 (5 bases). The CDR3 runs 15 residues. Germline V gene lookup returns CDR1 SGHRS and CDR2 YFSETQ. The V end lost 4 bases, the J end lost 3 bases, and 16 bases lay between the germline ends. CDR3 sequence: CASSQRPGLDYGYTF. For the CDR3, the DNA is TGCGCCAGCAGCCAAAGGCCGGGACTCGACTATGGCTACACCTTC. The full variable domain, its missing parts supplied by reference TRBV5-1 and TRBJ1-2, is KAGVTQTPRYLIKTRGQQVTLSCSPISGHRSVSWYQQTPGQGLQFLFEYFSETQRNKGNFPGRFSGRQFSNSRSEMNVSTLELGDSALYLCASSQRPGLDYGYTFGSGTRLTVV.

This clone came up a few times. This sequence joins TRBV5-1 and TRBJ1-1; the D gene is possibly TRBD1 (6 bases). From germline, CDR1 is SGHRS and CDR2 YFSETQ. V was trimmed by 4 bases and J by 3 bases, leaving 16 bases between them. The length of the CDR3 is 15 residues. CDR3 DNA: TGCGCCAGCAGCCCAATAAAAGCAGGGGACACTGAAGCTTTCTTT. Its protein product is CASSPIKAGDTEAFF.

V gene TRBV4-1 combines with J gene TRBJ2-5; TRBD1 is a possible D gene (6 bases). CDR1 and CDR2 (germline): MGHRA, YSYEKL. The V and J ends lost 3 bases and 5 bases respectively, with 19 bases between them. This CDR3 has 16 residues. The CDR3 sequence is CASSHPNAGVGETQYF. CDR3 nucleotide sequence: TGCGCCAGCAGCCATCCTAATGCAGGGGTAGGGGAGACCCAGTACTTC.

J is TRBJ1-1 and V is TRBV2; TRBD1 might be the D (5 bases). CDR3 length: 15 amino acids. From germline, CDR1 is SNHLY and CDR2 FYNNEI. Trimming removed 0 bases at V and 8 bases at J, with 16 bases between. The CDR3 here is CASSEALGGASEAFF. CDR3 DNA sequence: TGTGCCAGCAGTGAAGCGCTGGGAGGGGCCTCAGAAGCTTTCTTT.

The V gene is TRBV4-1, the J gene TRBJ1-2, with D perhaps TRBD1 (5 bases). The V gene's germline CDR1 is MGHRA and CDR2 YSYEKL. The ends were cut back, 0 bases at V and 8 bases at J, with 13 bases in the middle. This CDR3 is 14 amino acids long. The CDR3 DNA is TGCGCCAGCAGCCAAGATAGTGCAGGGTGGGGCTACACCTTC. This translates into CASSQDSAGWGYTF.

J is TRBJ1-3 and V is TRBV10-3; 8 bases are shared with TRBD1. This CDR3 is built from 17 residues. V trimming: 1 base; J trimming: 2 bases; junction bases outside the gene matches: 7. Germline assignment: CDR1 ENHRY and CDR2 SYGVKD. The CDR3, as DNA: TGTGCCATCAGTGAGTTCGATCAGGGGGCGACTGGAAACACCATATATTTT. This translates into CAISEFDQGATGNTIYF.

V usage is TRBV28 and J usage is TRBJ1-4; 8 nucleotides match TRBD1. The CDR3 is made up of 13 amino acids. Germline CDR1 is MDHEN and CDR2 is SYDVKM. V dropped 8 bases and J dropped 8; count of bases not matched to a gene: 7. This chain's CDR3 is CASGTGGREKLFF. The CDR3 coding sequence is TGTGCCAGCGGGACAGGCGGTAGGGAAAAACTGTTTTTT. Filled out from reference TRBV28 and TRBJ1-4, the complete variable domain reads DVKVTQSSRYLVKRTGEKVFLECVQDMDHENMFWYRQDPGLGLRLIYFSYDVKMKEKGDIPEGYSVSREKKERFSLILESASTNQTSMYLCASGTGGREKLFFGSGTQLSVL.

The CDR3 nucleotides are TGTGCCAGCAGTCCCGGACAGGGGAACTATGGCTACACCTTC. Protein product: CASSPGQGNYGYTF. The chain employs TRBV2 and TRBJ1-2; 9 nucleotides line up with TRBD1. Trimming took 5 bases from V and 2 from J; bases not matched to a gene: 3. CDR3 length: 14 amino acids. In germline, CDR1 is SNHLY, CDR2 FYNNEI. Full variable domain (rest looked up from reference TRBV2 and TRBJ1-2): EPEVTQTPSHQVTQMGQEVILRCVPISNHLYFYWYRQILGQKVEFLVSFYNNEISEKSEIFDDQFSVERPDGSNFTLKIRSTKLEDSAMYFCASSPGQGNYGYTFGSGTRLTVV.

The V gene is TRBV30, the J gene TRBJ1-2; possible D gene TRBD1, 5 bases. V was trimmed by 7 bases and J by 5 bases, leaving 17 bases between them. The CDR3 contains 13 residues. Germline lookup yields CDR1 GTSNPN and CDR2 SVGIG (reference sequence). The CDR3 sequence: CASNKGQRYGYTF. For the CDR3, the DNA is TGTGCCTCGAACAAGGGGCAGCGATATGGCTACACCTTC.

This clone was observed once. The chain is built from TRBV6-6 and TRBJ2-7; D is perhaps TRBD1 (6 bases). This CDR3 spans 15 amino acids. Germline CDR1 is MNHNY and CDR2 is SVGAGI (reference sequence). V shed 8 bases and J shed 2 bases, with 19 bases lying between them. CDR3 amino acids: CASSLPGTPPYEQYF. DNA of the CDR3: TGTGCCAGCTCGCTTCCCGGGACACCTCCCTACGAGCAGTACTTC.

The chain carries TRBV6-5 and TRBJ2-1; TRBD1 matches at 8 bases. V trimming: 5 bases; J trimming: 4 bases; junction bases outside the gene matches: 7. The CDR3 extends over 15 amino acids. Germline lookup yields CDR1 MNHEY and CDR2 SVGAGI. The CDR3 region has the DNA TGTGCCAGCAGTACGTCAGGGGGCCCATACAATGAGCAGTTCTTC. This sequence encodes CASSTSGGPYNEQFF.

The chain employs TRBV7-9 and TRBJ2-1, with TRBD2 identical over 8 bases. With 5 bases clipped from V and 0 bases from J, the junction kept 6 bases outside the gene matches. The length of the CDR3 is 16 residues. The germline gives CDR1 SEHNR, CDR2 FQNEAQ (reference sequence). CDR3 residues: CASSDLAGRSYNEQFF. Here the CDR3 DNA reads TGTGCCAGCAGCGATCTAGCGGGCCGCTCCTACAATGAGCAGTTCTTC.

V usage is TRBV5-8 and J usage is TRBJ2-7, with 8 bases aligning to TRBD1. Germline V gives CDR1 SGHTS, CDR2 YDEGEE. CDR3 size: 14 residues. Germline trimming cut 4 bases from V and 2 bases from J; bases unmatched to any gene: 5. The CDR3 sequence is CASSRRQGTYEQYF. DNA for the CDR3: TGTGCCAGCAGCCGTCGACAGGGGACCTACGAGCAGTACTTC.

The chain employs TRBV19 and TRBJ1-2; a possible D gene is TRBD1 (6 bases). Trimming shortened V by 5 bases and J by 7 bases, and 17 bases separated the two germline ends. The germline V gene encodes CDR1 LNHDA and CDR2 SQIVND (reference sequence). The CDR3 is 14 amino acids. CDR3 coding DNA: TGTGCCAGTAGTCTGAGCGGACAGTTATCTGGCTACACCTTC. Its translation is CASSLSGQLSGYTF. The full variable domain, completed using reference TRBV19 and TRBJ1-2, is DGGITQSPKYLFRKEGQNVTLSCEQNLNHDAMYWYRQDPGQGLRLIYYSQIVNDFQKGDIAEGYSVSREKKESFPLTVTSAQKNPTAFYLCASSLSGQLSGYTFGSGTRLTVV.

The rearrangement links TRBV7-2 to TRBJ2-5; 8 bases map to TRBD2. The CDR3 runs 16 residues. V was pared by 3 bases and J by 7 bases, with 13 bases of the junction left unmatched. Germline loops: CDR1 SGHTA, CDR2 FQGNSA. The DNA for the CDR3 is TGTGCCAGCAGCTTTAGGCAATCACGGGAGGGCCGGACCCAGTACTTC. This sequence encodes CASSFRQSREGRTQYF. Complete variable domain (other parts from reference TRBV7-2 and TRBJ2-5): GAGVSQSPSNKVTEKGKDVELRCDPISGHTALYWYRQSLGQGLEFLIYFQGNSAPDKSGLPSDRFSAERTGGSVSTLTIQRTQQEDSAVYLCASSFRQSREGRTQYFGPGTRLLVL.